A single sample is the source of the 16 T cell receptor beta chains below, sequenced in a study of OX40 agonist ivuxolimab in advanced cancers. The data were produced by immunoSEQ multiplex PCR, yet TCRdb's version contains in-frame clones alone and is incomplete. Here the sample spans fewer than 80,000 clones, about 91% being singletons. Source: CD4+ or CD8+ T cells sorted from blood, taken in a trial of the OX40 agonist ivuxolimab. The receptors derive from an adult with an advanced solid tumor such as melanoma, head and neck, liver or kidney cancer.

The chain couples TRBV28 to TRBJ1-2; 12 positions agree with TRBD1. Unmatched junction bases numbered 6, after V lost 6 bases and J lost 1 base. This CDR3 is built from 16 residues. Germline loops: CDR1 MDHEN, CDR2 SYDVKM. For the CDR3, the DNA is TGTGCCAGCAGACCGGGGACAGGGGGCAGTAACTATGGCTACACCTTC. The encoded protein is CASRPGTGGSNYGYTF.

The rearrangement uses TRBV28 and TRBJ1-3; D may be TRBD1 (6 bases). This CDR3 region has 15 residues. V shed 3 bases and J shed 3 bases, with 12 bases lying between them. Germline V gene sequence: CDR1 MDHEN, CDR2 SYDVKM. The DNA for the CDR3 is TGTGCCAGCAGTTTTTCCCCAGGGGTTGGAAACACCATATATTTT. Its translation: CASSFSPGVGNTIYF. Complete variable domain (other parts from reference TRBV28 and TRBJ1-3): DVKVTQSSRYLVKRTGEKVFLECVQDMDHENMFWYRQDPGLGLRLIYFSYDVKMKEKGDIPEGYSVSREKKERFSLILESASTNQTSMYLCASSFSPGVGNTIYFGEGSWLTVV.

The rearrangement joins TRBV25-1 to TRBJ1-1; 10 positions match TRBD1. Germline V gene lookup returns CDR1 MGHDK and CDR2 SYGVNS. V lost 1 base and J lost 5; bases outside the gene matches: 4. This CDR3 comprises 15 residues. CDR3 nucleotide sequence: TGTGCCAGCAGTGAATCGTGGACAGGGGGAACTGAAGCTTTCTTT. Protein: CASSESWTGGTEAFF. Based on the CDR3 plus reference TRBV25-1 and TRBJ1-1, the full variable domain is EADIYQTPRYLVIGTGKKITLECSQTMGHDKMYWYQQDPGMELHLIHYSYGVNSTEKGDLSSESTVSRIRTEHFPLTLESARPSHTSQYLCASSESWTGGTEAFFGQGTRLTVV.

The chain employs TRBV5-1 and TRBJ1-1, with D unclear. Germline values: CDR1 SGHRS, CDR2 YFSETQ. V was clipped by 0 bases and J by 1 base, with 4 bases between them. This CDR3 contains 13 residues. This CDR3 reads CASSLESNTEAFF. DNA of the CDR3: TGCGCCAGCAGCTTGGAGTCGAACACTGAAGCTTTCTTT.

This clone was recorded a few times. This chain connects TRBV10-3 to TRBJ1-2; 10 bases are shared with TRBD1. The germline V gene encodes CDR1 ENHRY and CDR2 SYGVKD. The J segment lost 6 bases and the V segment lost 4 bases, leaving 2 bases of the junction unmatched. The length of the CDR3 is 13 residues. As DNA, the CDR3 is TGTGCCATCAGTGTAGGGACAGGGGATGGCTACACCTTC. Its protein is CAISVGTGDGYTF.

This clone was detected once. The chain is built from TRBV7-2 and TRBJ2-2, with 12 bases that match TRBD1. The CDR3 covers 15 residues. The germline V gene encodes CDR1 SGHTA and CDR2 FQGNSA. V lost 5 bases, J lost 7 bases, and 5 bases stayed unmatched. CDR3 residues: CASSQGQGAGGELFF. The CDR3 nucleotides read TGTGCCAGCAGCCAGGGACAGGGGGCTGGCGGGGAGCTGTTTTTT. The full variable domain, its missing parts supplied by reference TRBV7-2 and TRBJ2-2, is GAGVSQSPSNKVTEKGKDVELRCDPISGHTALYWYRQSLGQGLEFLIYFQGNSAPDKSGLPSDRFSAERTGGSVSTLTIQRTQQEDSAVYLCASSQGQGAGGELFFGEGSRLTVL.

V gene TRBV6-1 combines with J gene TRBJ2-7, with 7 bases identical to TRBD1. The ends lost 4 bases at V and 2 bases at J; junction bases unmatched: 5. Germline V gene data show CDR1 as MNHNS and CDR2 as SASEGT. There are 14 residues in the CDR3. CDR3 region: CASSGWDRPYEQYF. The CDR3 DNA follows: TGTGCCAGCAGTGGGTGGGACAGACCCTACGAGCAGTACTTC.

This chain connects TRBV29-1 to TRBJ2-3, with 13 bases identical to TRBD2. The CDR3 spans 15 residues. J gave up 4 bases and V 6 bases, and 7 bases lay outside the gene matches. CDR1 is SQVTM, CDR2 ANQGSEA, per germline. CDR3 region: CSVAGLAGAPDTQYF. CDR3 bases: TGCAGCGTCGCCGGACTAGCGGGGGCCCCAGATACGCAGTATTTT.

CDR3 in DNA: TGCGCCAGCAGCTTGGGGGCACAGAGCTATGGCTACACCTTC. It is translated as CASSLGAQSYGYTF. The chain carries TRBV5-1 and TRBJ1-2; no definite D call. Germline CDR1 and CDR2: SGHRS and YFSETQ. V gave up 0 bases and J gave up 4 bases, with 10 bases separating them. This CDR3 contains 14 residues.

The chain links TRBV5-5 to TRBJ2-1; no reliable D call. Trimming pared 2 bases from V and 0 bases from J, leaving 9 bases between. The germline CDR1 and CDR2 sequences are SGHKS and YYEKEE (reference sequence). The CDR3 length is 15 residues. CDR3 sequence reads: CASSFKSSSYNEQFF. The CDR3 region has the DNA TGTGCCAGCAGCTTTAAGTCAAGCTCCTACAATGAGCAGTTCTTC.

The chain carries TRBV6-6 and TRBJ1-2, with a tentative D call TRBD1 (6 bases). Trimming shortened V by 7 bases and J by 6 bases, and 21 bases separated the two germline ends. The germline gives CDR1 MNHNY, CDR2 SVGAGI (reference sequence). This CDR3 contains 15 residues. The CDR3 DNA reads TGTGCCAGCAACGACCGGATGACAGGATCCGATGGCTACACCTTC. It codes for CASNDRMTGSDGYTF.

The rearrangement uses TRBV6-6 and TRBJ1-2, with TRBD1 as a possible D gene (5 bases). The CDR3 sequence is 11 residues long. Germline V CDR1 and CDR2: MNHNY, SVGAGI (reference sequence). Deletions cut 9 bases from V and 2 bases from J, with 7 bases between. DNA of the CDR3: TGTGCCAGTGGGGACAACTATGGCTACACCTTC. This encodes CASGDNYGYTF.

V is TRBV18 and J is TRBJ2-1; 9 bases are shared with TRBD2. V lost 8 bases to trimming and J lost 3 bases; unmatched junction nucleotides: 8. Germline V gene data show CDR1 as KGHSH and CDR2 as LQKENI. This CDR3 is built from 15 residues. CDR3 residues: CASRRASGDYNEQFF. As DNA, the CDR3 is TGTGCCAGCCGTAGGGCTAGCGGGGACTACAATGAGCAGTTCTTC. Full variable domain (missing parts from reference TRBV18 and TRBJ2-1): NAGVMQNPRHLVRRRGQEARLRCSPMKGHSHVYWYRQLPEEGLKFMVYLQKENIIDESGMPKERFSAEFPKEGPSILRIQQVVRGDSAAYFCASRRASGDYNEQFFGPGTRLTVL.

V and J are TRBV7-8 and TRBJ2-6; no clear D gene. V was shortened by 1 base and J by 4 bases, with 8 bases between the two germline ends. This CDR3 has 15 amino acids. The germline V gene has CDR1 SGHVS and CDR2 FQNEAQ. The CDR3 protein is CASSLGVAGANVLTF. The CDR3 DNA sequence: TGTGCCAGCAGCTTAGGGGTGGCAGGGGCCAACGTCCTGACTTTC. Drawing the rest from reference TRBV7-8 and TRBJ2-6, the complete variable domain is GAGVSQSPRYKVAKRGQDVALRCDPISGHVSLFWYQQALGQGPEFLTYFQNEAQLDKSGLPSDRFFAERPEGSVSTLKIQRTQQEDSAVYLCASSLGVAGANVLTFGAGSRLTVL.

This clone has more than one count but fewer than ten. The genes are TRBV11-2 and TRBJ2-7; 8 bases are shared with TRBD2. Germline V lookup: CDR1 SGHAT, CDR2 FQNNGV. Trimming at V came to 0 bases and at J to 3 bases, leaving 10 bases not matched to a gene. This CDR3 is 17 amino acids long. CDR3: CASSLDRLRGEGYEQYF. Written as DNA, the CDR3 is TGTGCCAGCAGCTTAGATCGGTTGCGGGGGGAGGGCTACGAGCAGTACTTC.

The genes are TRBV18 and TRBJ1-5, with 10 nucleotides matching TRBD1. V gave up 5 bases and J gave up 6 bases; unmatched junction bases: 4. This CDR3 spans 14 amino acids. The germline V gene encodes CDR1 KGHSH and CDR2 LQKENI. The CDR3 is CASSGDRGFQPQHF. DNA of the CDR3: TGTGCCAGCTCAGGGGACAGGGGCTTTCAGCCCCAGCATTTT.